A single sample gave rise to the 26 T cell receptor beta chains below, sequenced in a study of identical twins (dated by TCRdb to 2016 to 2017). Library preparation used 5' RACE. The run used an Illumina HiSeq 2000. TCRdb trimmed the raw reads at Q25, called clones with MiXCR and kept productive beta chains. When rows share a CDR3 protein, they turn into one entry using the most common DNA and genes. For this sample the table gives hundreds of thousands of distinct CDR3 sequences, of which 20% to 25% were detected only once. Of the sample, roughly 4% falls within the top ten clones. Another study also made use of these data, one on T cells expressing NK-cell markers.

Sequencing was performed on PBMCs. The receptors were gathered from a woman aged 18-29 years in good health.

The V call is TRBV20-1, the J call TRBJ2-1; D might be TRBD2 (6 bases). The CDR3 has 13 amino acids. Germline-derived CDR1 and CDR2 are DFQATT and SNEGSKA (reference sequence). V lost 3 bases, J lost 8 bases, and 14 bases lay in between. This chain's CDR3 is CSARWGGVYEQFF. Here the CDR3 DNA reads TGCAGTGCTAGGTGGGGCGGGGTCTATGAGCAGTTCTTC.

The genes are TRBV12-3 or TRBV12-4 and TRBJ2-1, with 7 bases fitting TRBD2. The ends lost 2 bases at V and 4 bases at J; junction bases unmatched: 2. The CDR3 is 14 amino acids. The CDR3: CASSLIGGYNEQFF. DNA for the CDR3: TGTGCCAGCAGTTTAATCGGGGGGTACAATGAGCAGTTCTTC.

This clonotype appeared many times. The chain uses TRBV29-1 and TRBJ2-5; D not resolved. The CDR3 length is 11 residues. Trimming removed 4 bases from V and 7 bases from J, with 10 bases in between. Germline V gene lookup returns CDR1 SQVTM and CDR2 ANQGSEA. DNA of the CDR3: TGCAGCGTTGGAGGATTGGGGACCCAGTACTTC. This gives the protein CSVGGLGTQYF.

This clonotype came up a few times. J is TRBJ2-1 and V is TRBV20-1, with D perhaps TRBD2 (6 bases). The CDR3 runs to 15 residues. CDR1 and CDR2 (germline): DFQATT, SNEGSKA (reference sequence). Trimming left V 0 bases short and J 5 bases short, with 14 bases between. CDR3 bases: TGCAGTGCTAGAGATGTTCGGGGGAACAACAATGAGCAGTTCTTC. It is translated as CSARDVRGNNNEQFF.

This clonotype was observed many times. The chain uses TRBV20-1 and TRBJ2-3; TRBD2 agrees at 9 bases. Germline loops: CDR1 DFQATT, CDR2 SNEGSKA (reference sequence). The CDR3 has 14 residues. After removal of 6 bases from V and 3 bases from J, the junction contained 7 bases not matched to a gene. The CDR3 DNA reads as TGCAGTGCGCATAGCGGGGGTACTACAGATACGCAGTATTTT. Translating gives CSAHSGGTTDTQYF.

The chain joins TRBV5-1 to TRBJ1-3; TRBD1 might be the D (5 bases). The CDR3 is 15 amino acids. V was cut by 0 bases and J by 4 bases, with 11 bases left in between. Germline CDR1 is SGHRS and CDR2 is YFSETQ. CDR3 amino acids: CASSLETGIGNTIYF. CDR3 sequence (DNA): TGCGCCAGCAGCTTGGAAACAGGAATCGGAAACACCATATATTTT.

This clonotype has a count of ten or more. The CDR3 loop reads CASSYWTSGSLTQYF. In DNA, the CDR3 is TGTGCCAGCAGTTACTGGACTAGCGGGAGTCTTACGCAGTATTTT. The chain combines TRBV6-2 or TRBV6-3 with TRBJ2-3, with 13 bases fitting TRBD2. Germline-derived CDR1 and CDR2 are MNHEY and SVGEGT. The CDR3 is made up of 15 amino acids. The J segment lost 8 bases and the V segment lost 1 base, leaving 3 bases of the junction unmatched.

This clonotype was seen more than once but under ten times. The chain has TRBV12-3 or TRBV12-4 and TRBJ2-7, with D possibly called TRBD1 or TRBD2 (5 bases each). V was shortened by 5 bases and J by 7 bases, with 24 bases between the two germline ends. This CDR3 spans 16 amino acids. The CDR3 reads CASSTGASPLLREQYF. CDR3 coding DNA: TGTGCCAGCAGTACCGGGGCTTCCCCACTACTACGTGAGCAGTACTTC.

This chain joins TRBV12-3 or TRBV12-4 and TRBJ2-1; 8 bases fit TRBD1. The length of the CDR3 is 12 residues. Germline trimming cut 5 bases from V and 9 bases from J; bases unmatched to any gene: 3. The DNA of the CDR3 is TGTGCCAGCAGTCGGACAGGGAGTGAGCAGTTCTTC. This gives the protein CASSRTGSEQFF.

This clonotype has only a few counts. The CDR3 sequence is CAISESLVGWAKNIQYF. CDR3 in DNA: TGTGCCATCAGTGAGTCCCTGGTTGGCTGGGCCAAAAACATTCAGTACTTC. V gene TRBV10-3 combines with J gene TRBJ2-4; no definite D call. Between the trimmed V and J ends, which lost 0 bases and 1 base, there was a span of 13 bases. The CDR3 is 17 amino acids. The V gene's germline CDR1 is ENHRY and CDR2 SYGVKD.

The gene calls are TRBV9 and TRBJ2-1; 9 positions match TRBD2. The CDR3 totals 16 residues. Per germline, CDR1 SGDLS and CDR2 YYNGEE. Trimming took 4 bases from V and 0 from J; bases not matched to a gene: 5. The CDR3, as DNA: TGTGCCAGCAGCATTAGCGGGGGAAGCTCCTACAATGAGCAGTTCTTC. Translating it yields CASSISGGSSYNEQFF.

The gene calls are TRBV12-3 or TRBV12-4 and TRBJ2-3; TRBD2 matches at 11 bases. V gave up 9 bases and J gave up 1 base; unmatched junction bases: 3. CDR3 length: 14 residues. CDR3 sequence: CASTGLAGTDTQYF. For the CDR3, the DNA is TGTGCCAGTACGGGACTAGCGGGCACAGATACGCAGTATTTT.

CDR3 residues: CASTFLGTNTDTQYF. Here the CDR3 DNA reads TGTGCCAGCACCTTCTTAGGGACTAACACAGATACGCAGTATTTT. The chain is built from TRBV7-9 and TRBJ2-3, with 7 bases aligning to TRBD2. Germline V gene data show CDR1 as SEHNR and CDR2 as FQNEAQ (reference sequence). V dropped 7 bases and J dropped 2; count of bases not matched to a gene: 9. The CDR3 loop spans 15 amino acids. Complete variable domain (other parts from reference TRBV7-9 and TRBJ2-3): DTGVSQNPRHKITKRGQNVTFRCDPISEHNRLYWYRQTLGQGPEFLTYFQNEAQLEKSRLLSDRFSAERPKGSFSTLEIQRTEQGDSAMYLCASTFLGTNTDTQYFGPGTRLTVL.

This CDR3 is CASSFGDRYNEQFF. The CDR3 DNA reads TGCGCCAGCAGCTTCGGGGACAGATACAATGAGCAGTTCTTC. The chain uses TRBV5-1 and TRBJ2-1; 7 nucleotides line up with TRBD1. The CDR3 has 14 residues. The germline gives CDR1 SGHRS, CDR2 YFSETQ. V gave up 2 bases and J gave up 4 bases; unmatched junction bases: 3.

This clonotype was observed a handful of times. This sequence joins TRBV10-3 and TRBJ2-7; 9 bases fit TRBD2. Germline values: CDR1 ENHRY, CDR2 SYGVKD. The CDR3 runs 15 residues. V gave up 4 bases and J gave up 4 bases; unmatched junction bases: 8. CDR3 region: CAISGGGGVIYEQYF. The CDR3 DNA follows: TGTGCCATCAGTGGCGGCGGGGGGGTTATTTACGAGCAGTACTTC.

This rearrangement joins TRBV6-5 to TRBJ2-7; a possible D gene is TRBD1 (6 bases). CDR1 and CDR2 from the germline V gene are MNHEY and SVGAGI. Trimming removed 0 bases from V and 3 bases from J, with 12 bases in between. CDR3 length equals 15 residues. DNA for the CDR3: TGTGCCAGCAGTTACTCGTCCCAGGGGATCTACGAGCAGTACTTC. This encodes CASSYSSQGIYEQYF.

The rearrangement uses TRBV7-9 and TRBJ1-2; no definite D call. This CDR3 is 16 amino acids long. V lost 5 bases, J lost 0 bases, and 16 bases lay in between. The germline gives CDR1 SEHNR, CDR2 FQNEAQ (reference sequence). CDR3 bases: TGTGCCAGCAGCCAAGCGGTTGCCAACCCTAACTATGGCTACACCTTC. It encodes CASSQAVANPNYGYTF.

The rearrangement uses TRBV12-3 or TRBV12-4 and TRBJ2-1; D not certain. The V end lost 5 bases, the J end lost 6 bases, and 8 bases lay between the germline ends. The CDR3 has 12 residues. The CDR3 here is CASSVASNEQFF. The CDR3, as DNA: TGTGCCAGCAGTGTTGCCAGCAATGAGCAGTTCTTC.

Here the CDR3 DNA reads TGTGCCACCAGTGATTCTACCGGGGAGCTGTTTTTT. As protein: CATSDSTGELFF. The rearrangement joins TRBV24-1 to TRBJ2-2; the D is unclear. Germline CDR1 and CDR2: KGHDR and SFDVKD. Trimming left V 2 bases short and J 5 bases short, with 2 bases between. The length of the CDR3 is 12 residues.

Ten or more counts support this clonotype. The CDR3 loop reads CSVGGGPPYNEQFF. As DNA, the CDR3 is TGCAGCGTTGGAGGAGGGCCTCCCTACAATGAGCAGTTCTTC. The chain links TRBV29-1 to TRBJ2-1, with TRBD2 as a possible D gene (6 bases). This CDR3 comprises 14 residues. Germline CDR1 SQVTM, CDR2 ANQGSEA. Trimming took off 4 bases at V and 2 bases at J, with 12 bases between the two ends.

The chain uses TRBV29-1 and TRBJ2-7, with 11 bases that match TRBD1. This CDR3 spans 14 amino acids. V lost 4 bases, J lost 1 base, and 3 bases stayed unmatched. Germline CDR1 SQVTM, CDR2 ANQGSEA. CDR3 residues: CSVAGQGGSYEQYF. CDR3 DNA: TGCAGCGTTGCGGGACAGGGGGGATCCTACGAGCAGTACTTC.

This clonotype was found a few times. This chain links TRBV12-3 or TRBV12-4 with TRBJ1-4; D might be TRBD1 (5 bases). Trimming cost V 8 bases and J 5 bases, with 12 bases left between them. This CDR3 is built from 13 residues. DNA for the CDR3: TGTGCCAGCGGGGACGGGACGAATGAAAAACTGTTTTTT. Residues: CASGDGTNEKLFF.

This chain uses TRBV15 with TRBJ2-3; D unclear. V lost 3 bases to trimming and J lost 0 bases, with 10 bases between them. The CDR3 runs to 15 residues. Germline V lookup: CDR1 LNHNV, CDR2 YYDKDF (reference sequence). Written as DNA, the CDR3 is TGTGCCACCAGCAGCCGGCTAACTAGCACAGATACGCAGTATTTT. As protein: CATSSRLTSTDTQYF.

This clonotype was detected a few times. The rearrangement uses TRBV20-1 and TRBJ2-1; 13 nucleotides match TRBD2. V trimming: 7 bases; J trimming: 7 bases; junction bases outside the gene matches: 7. The length of the CDR3 is 14 residues. Germline loops: CDR1 DFQATT, CDR2 SNEGSKA (reference sequence). Written as DNA, the CDR3 is TGCAGTGGCTCACTAGCGGGGGGGGGAAATGAGCAGTTCTTC. Amino acids: CSGSLAGGGNEQFF.

In DNA, the CDR3 is TGTGCCAGCAGGTGGGACAGTCTAACGAGCTACACCTTC. Translating it yields CASRWDSLTSYTF. The chain recombines TRBV12-3 or TRBV12-4 with TRBJ1-2, with 7 bases matching TRBD1. The CDR3 sequence is 13 residues long. The V and J ends lost 6 bases and 9 bases, in that order; junction bases with no gene match: 10.

This chain links TRBV15 with TRBJ2-1; possibly TRBD2 for D (6 bases). The germline V gene encodes CDR1 LNHNV and CDR2 YYDKDF (reference sequence). Trimming stripped 5 bases from V and 8 bases from J, with 13 bases between. The CDR3 runs to 13 residues. The CDR3 reads CATSSVSGYEQFF. The DNA for the CDR3 is TGTGCCACCAGCTCGGTAAGCGGGTATGAGCAGTTCTTC.